This section outlines one T cell receptor (beta chain) sequence together with its context. Which antigen it targets is not known. Nothing much larger sits one base from this clone, and base qualities are not available. This entry comes from a study of T cell changes during pregnancy in multiple sclerosis (dated by TCRdb to between 2019 and 2020). General notes on the study: The study examined how the T cell repertoire changed over the course of pregnancy in women with multiple sclerosis.

The CDR3 covers 15 residues, taking in both the cysteine and the phenylalanine. Here the CDR3 DNA is all that survives: 45 bases in frame from base 1. According to the germline V gene (reference sequence), CDR1 reads MNHNY and CDR2 reads SVGAGI. V is reduced by 0 bases and J by 2 bases, leaving a spacing of 11 bases between them. Library preparation used the immunoSEQ multiplex PCR assay. TCRdb's version of the immuneACCESS table is confined to in-frame rearrangements and falls short of the full clone set. An unresolved V gene accounts for under half of the shortfall where checked; the remainder is of unknown origin. For this sample there are about 100,000 clones; roughly 90% appear just once. The leading ten clones occupy roughly 2% of the sample.

The sequence came from a female donor with multiple sclerosis, enrolled in a pregnancy study. This sequence uses TRBV6-6 and TRBJ2-7, and the D gene may be TRBD1, 8 bases matching. The sample here was peripheral blood, taken after pregnancy. The DNA sequence is as follows: TGTGCCAGCAGTTACTCTACAGGGGGGGCCTACGAGCAGTACTTC. This translates into CASSYSTGGAYEQYF.